This TCR beta chain was sequenced during a study of blood T cell repertoires in COVID-19. Study context: Samples taken during acute and convalescent COVID-19 were collected in the United States, Italy and Spain. T cells, B-cell-depleted T cells, or PBMCs supplied cDNA or gDNA.

Data came from immunoSEQ multiplex PCR; TCRdb stores just in-frame clones and leaves some out. This sample yields about 170,000 clones, of which 86% are seen a single time; 5.5% to 8.5% belongs to the top ten. This clone was seen once. Germline V gives CDR1 SGHNT, CDR2 YENEEA. The CDR3 has 16 residues. V gave up 5 bases and J gave up 2 bases; unmatched junction bases: 5. This chain uses TRBV11-3 with TRBJ2-2; 10 bases are shared with TRBD2. This TCR was sampled from a woman of 80 years or more in a cohort sampled during active or convalescent COVID-19. The material sequenced was peripheral blood. The CDR3 nucleotides read TGTGCCAGCAGCCCCCGGACTAGCGGAAACACCGGGGAGCTGTTTTTT. Protein: CASSPRTSGNTGELFF.